This TCR beta chain originates from a study of blood T cell repertoires in COVID-19. Study context: The United States, Italy and Spain supplied acute and convalescent COVID-19 samples. From T cells, B-cell-depleted T cells, or PBMCs came the material, which was cDNA or gDNA.

Libraries were prepared by immunoSEQ multiplex PCR; TCRdb keeps only in-frame clonotypes and omits some of them. The top ten hold approximately 22% of the sample, which has around 100,000 clones, approximately 84% seen once. V was shortened by 3 bases and J by 7 bases, with 13 bases between the two germline ends. CDR1 MNHNS and CDR2 SASEGT come from the germline V gene. This CDR3 region has 15 residues. The chain employs TRBV6-1 and TRBJ1-6; TRBD1 might be the D (5 bases). The sequencing input was peripheral blood. The TCR originated in a human donor in a cohort sampled during active COVID-19. In nucleotides, the CDR3 is TGTGCCAGCAGTGACCTCAGGGAGGGAAATTCACCCCTCCACTTT. Amino acids: CASSDLREGNSPLHF.